Listed below are T cell receptor beta chains from one sample, sequenced in a study of T cell responses to AZD1222 COVID-19 vaccine. Data came from immunoSEQ multiplex PCR; TCRdb stores just in-frame clones and leaves some out. The sample holds about 160,000 clones, approximately 90% seen once. The sample was peripheral blood, taken 28 days after the second AZD1222 dose. Receptor source: an adult who received the AZD1222 COVID-19 vaccine. CDR3s include the opening cysteine and the closing phenylalanine or tryptophan. The order of the fields is V gene, D gene, J gene, clone size, CDR3 protein, CDR3 DNA. D genes are given only for firm matches. Clone size is shown for a subset of rows, as once, few, many or a class of expanded clone.

V: TRBV5-6
D: -
J: TRBJ1-5
size: -
CDR3: CASSLGGHNQPQHF
DNA: TGTGCCAGCAGCTTGGGGGGGCATAATCAGCCCCAGCATTTT

V: TRBV30
D: -
J: TRBJ1-2
size: -
CDR3: CAWWRVQLLF
DNA: TGTGCCTGGTGGCGGGTTCAGCTCCTCTTC

V: TRBV9
D: -
J: TRBJ2-1
size: -
CDR3: CASSVLGTPNNEQFF
DNA: TGTGCCAGCAGCGTTCTCGGGACTCCAAACAATGAGCAGTTCTTC

V: TRBV7-9
D: -
J: TRBJ1-4
size: -
CDR3: CASVLQGTGEKLFF
DNA: TGTGCCAGCGTCCTACAAGGGACGGGTGAAAAACTGTTTTTT

V: TRBV6-6
D: -
J: TRBJ1-1
size: -
CDR3: CASVAGTEAFF
DNA: TGTGCCAGTGTTGCGGGCACTGAAGCTTTCTTT

V: TRBV11-3
D: TRBD2
J: TRBJ2-1
size: few
CDR3: CASSSGTSLINEQFF
DNA: TGTGCCAGCAGCTCCGGGACTAGCTTAATCAATGAGCAGTTCTTC

V: TRBV5-4
D: -
J: TRBJ1-2
size: -
CDR3: CASSLEVGGYGYTF
DNA: TGTGCCAGCAGCTTGGAGGTAGGGGGCTATGGCTACACCTTC

V: TRBV5-1
D: -
J: TRBJ2-7
size: -
CDR3: CASSLDRATYEQYF
DNA: TGCGCCAGCAGCTTGGACAGGGCCACCTACGAGCAGTACTTC

V: TRBV25-1
D: -
J: TRBJ2-7
size: few
CDR3: CASRGFEQYF
DNA: TGTGCCAGCAGAGGGTTCGAGCAGTACTTC

V: TRBV7-2
D: -
J: TRBJ1-2
size: -
CDR3: CASSIRQGYTF
DNA: TGTGCCAGCAGCATACGACAGGGCTACACCTTC

V: TRBV19
D: -
J: TRBJ1-4
size: -
CDR3: CASSLGTAYEKLFF
DNA: TGTGCCAGTAGTTTAGGGACTGCGTATGAAAAACTGTTTTTT

V: TRBV27
D: TRBD1
J: TRBJ2-3
size: -
CDR3: CASSPDRGNTDTQYF
DNA: TGTGCCAGCAGTCCTGACAGGGGGAACACAGATACGCAGTATTTT

V: TRBV5-6
D: -
J: TRBJ1-5
size: -
CDR3: CASSHGTQPQHF
DNA: TGTGCCAGCAGCCATGGAACTCAGCCCCAGCATTTT

V: TRBV5-4
D: -
J: TRBJ1-2
size: -
CDR3: CASSLDRERGYTF
DNA: TGTGCCAGCAGCTTGGATAGGGAAAGAGGCTACACCTTC

V: TRBV6-5
D: -
J: TRBJ2-7
size: -
CDR3: CASSYGEGLEQYF
DNA: TGTGCCAGCAGTTACGGGGAAGGACTTGAGCAGTACTTC

V: TRBV10-3
D: -
J: TRBJ1-2
size: -
CDR3: CAIKDNPSGYGYTF
DNA: TGTGCCATCAAGGACAACCCTTCCGGCTATGGCTACACCTTC

V: TRBV6-5
D: -
J: TRBJ2-7
size: -
CDR3: CASSSPNFAAPYEQYF
DNA: TGTGCCAGCAGTTCCCCCAATTTCGCGGCTCCCTACGAGCAGTACTTC

V: TRBV18
D: -
J: TRBJ1-6
size: -
CDR3: CASSPGGVSPLHF
DNA: TGTGCCAGCTCACCGGGCGGTGTTTCACCCCTCCACTTT

V: TRBV3-1/TRBV3-2
D: -
J: TRBJ1-1
size: -
CDR3: CASSHHTEAFF
DNA: TGTGCCAGCAGCCACCACACTGAAGCTTTCTTT

V: TRBV6-5
D: -
J: TRBJ1-3
size: -
CDR3: CASEEGNTIYF
DNA: TGTGCCAGCGAGGAAGGGAACACCATATATTTT

V: TRBV4-2
D: -
J: TRBJ1-1
size: -
CDR3: CASSQDFGVGNTEAFF
DNA: TGTGCCAGCAGCCAAGATTTCGGGGTGGGGAACACTGAAGCTTTCTTT

V: TRBV7-2
D: -
J: TRBJ1-1
size: -
CDR3: CASSLTRAGTEAFF
DNA: TGTGCCAGCAGCTTAACCAGGGCGGGCACTGAAGCTTTCTTT

V: TRBV6-5
D: TRBD1
J: TRBJ2-3
size: few
CDR3: CASSFAGGADTQYF
DNA: TGTGCCAGCAGTTTTGCAGGGGGCGCAGATACGCAGTATTTT

V: TRBV5-4
D: TRBD2
J: TRBJ2-7
size: -
CDR3: CASSLGGSGGRSSYEQYF
DNA: TGTGCCAGCAGCCTCGGTGGTAGCGGGGGGCGTAGCTCCTACGAGCAGTACTTC

V: TRBV27
D: -
J: TRBJ1-5
size: -
CDR3: CASSLFQMRGPQHF
DNA: TGTGCCAGCAGTTTATTCCAGATGCGGGGGCCCCAGCATTTT

V: TRBV11-2
D: TRBD2
J: TRBJ2-3
size: -
CDR3: CASSSKPLAPGSDTQYF
DNA: TGTGCCAGCAGCTCAAAACCACTAGCGCCCGGCTCAGATACGCAGTATTTT

V: TRBV30
D: -
J: TRBJ1-1
size: -
CDR3: CAWSLPTANPYWAFF
DNA: TGTGCCTGGAGCTTACCGACAGCCAATCCATATTGGGCTTTCTTT